This TCR beta chain emerged from a study of cytomegalovirus exposure and HLA in healthy donors. Overall study findings and caveats: The study recorded 150 to 200 TCR beta chains that were cytomegalovirus-associated. Rarity marked most TCR sequences, yet some public TCRs occurred in many donors. A few chains linked to CMV were shown in vitro to be specific for CMV antigens.

To note about this clone: Antigen unknown.

Profiled with immunoSEQ multiplex PCR; TCRdb holds only in-frame clones, not every one. The table lists hundreds of thousands of clones, roughly 85% of them singletons. Germline values: CDR1 MNHEY, CDR2 SMNVEV (reference sequence). V dropped 0 bases and J dropped 1 base, with 9 bases sitting between them. The CDR3 totals 15 residues. This rearrangement joins TRBV27 to TRBJ1-2; D remains unclear. The sequencing sample was made of PBMCs. The TCR sequence derives from a woman between 18 and 30 years old in good health and CMV-seronegative. CDR3 protein: CASSLSGGLNYGYTF. The CDR3 DNA follows: TGTGCCAGCAGTTTATCGGGAGGGCTTAACTATGGCTACACCTTC.